This T cell receptor beta chain was documented in a study of Ad26.COV2.S vaccination and SARS-CoV-2 variants. Clones were read by immunoSEQ multiplex PCR, and TCRdb kept only the in-frame ones, dropping some. In the table there are 380,000 or so clones, around four fifths of which are singletons. Treatment indicated: roughly 20 received Ad26.COV2.S at low or high dose, single or two shots; roughly 5 received placebo; per-sample allocation not given. All samples were drawn on day 63, counting from the first vaccine or placebo injection. Looked up from germline, CDR1 is SGHDN and CDR2 is FVKESK. This CDR3 comprises 17 residues. The J segment lost 7 bases and the V segment lost 1 base, leaving 8 bases of the junction unmatched.

Sequenced here: peripheral blood, sampled in a trial of Ad26.COV2.S vaccine versus placebo. The chain has TRBV14 and TRBJ1-6; TRBD1 agrees at 9 bases. This clonotype originated in a person between 18 and 65 years old who received the Ad26.COV2.S COVID-19 vaccine or a placebo. The CDR3 protein is CASSQGPGTGRNSPLHF. CDR3 coding DNA: TGTGCCAGCAGCCAAGGCCCCGGGACAGGGCGAAATTCACCCCTCCACTTT. The full variable domain, in which reference TRBV14 and TRBJ1-6 provide the parts outside the CDR3, is EAGVTQFPSHSVIEKGQTVTLRCDPISGHDNLYWYRRVMGKEIKFLLHFVKESKQDESGMPNNRFLAERTGGTYSTLKVQPAELEDSGVYFCASSQGPGTGRNSPLHFGNGTRLTVT.